The 14 T cell receptor beta chains given below trace back to one sample, sequenced in a study of OX40 agonist ivuxolimab in advanced cancers. Assay: immunoSEQ multiplex PCR; the TCRdb copy retains only in-frame clones and omits some. In the table there are 60,000 to 75,000 clones, more than 80% of which are singletons. The material sequenced was CD4+ or CD8+ T cells sorted from blood, taken in a trial of the OX40 agonist ivuxolimab. These receptors were collected from an adult with an advanced solid tumor such as melanoma, head and neck, liver or kidney cancer.

The chain employs TRBV15 and TRBJ2-3; the match to TRBD1 covers 7 bases. V lost 3 bases and J lost 6; bases outside the gene matches: 6. This CDR3 spans 14 amino acids. Per the germline V gene, CDR1 is LNHNV and CDR2 is YYDKDF (reference sequence). The CDR3 protein is CATSSDTGVDTQYF. The CDR3 region has the DNA TGTGCCACCAGCAGCGATACAGGGGTGGATACGCAGTATTTT.

A note on this clone: One junction end does not reproduce the germline sequence, and a read error may be involved. At the DNA level, this CDR3 is encoded by other sequences in the same sample as well. V gene TRBV5-4 combines with J gene TRBJ2-5; 7 bases agree with TRBD2. Germline CDR1 SGHNT, CDR2 YYREEE (reference sequence). The CDR3 length is 14 residues. The CDR3 coding sequence is TGTGCCAGCAGTTTGGCGGGAGCCCAAGAGACCCAGTACTTC. Encoded protein: CASSLAGAQETQYF. The variable domain in full, with the rest retrieved from reference TRBV5-4 and TRBJ2-5, is ETGVTQSPTHLIKTRGQQVTLRCSSQSGHNTVSWYQQALGQGPQFIFQYYREEENGRGNFPPRFSGLQFPNYSSELNVNALELDDSALYLCASSLAGAQETQYFGPGTRLLVL.

The CDR3 sequence: CASSVSESGEQFF. CDR3 coding DNA: TGTGCCAGCAGTGTTTCAGAATCCGGTGAGCAGTTCTTC. J is TRBJ2-1 and V is TRBV6-4, with D hard to call. The V gene lost 4 bases and the J gene lost 9 bases, with 13 bases spanning the gap. This CDR3 is 13 amino acids long. CDR1 MRHNA and CDR2 SNTAGT come from the germline V gene.

This sequence joins TRBV9 and TRBJ2-5, with a tentative D call TRBD2 (6 bases). The CDR3 is 14 residues long. The ends were cut back, 4 bases at V and 2 bases at J, with 12 bases in the middle. Germline loops: CDR1 SGDLS, CDR2 YYNGEE. The CDR3 bases are TGTGCCAGCAGCCCGGGGACTGGGCAAGAGACCCAGTACTTC. This sequence encodes CASSPGTGQETQYF.

The rearrangement uses TRBV7-8 and TRBJ1-1, with D possibly TRBD1 on 5 matching bases. The V and J ends lost 3 bases and 4 bases respectively, with 12 bases between them. In germline, CDR1 is SGHVS, CDR2 FQNEAQ. The CDR3 totals 14 residues. CDR3 sequence (DNA): TGTGCCAGCAGCTTTAGAGCGGGGGTCACTGAAGCTTTCTTT. This codes for CASSFRAGVTEAFF.

This clone is a singleton in its sample. This chain connects TRBV2 to TRBJ1-4; D not resolved. Germline-derived CDR1 and CDR2 are SNHLY and FYNNEI. V was pared by 4 bases and J by 5 bases, with 11 bases between. There are 14 residues in the CDR3. The CDR3 bases are TGTGCCAGCAGTGCTCGGGGATTAAATGAAAAACTGTTTTTT. Translated, it gives CASSARGLNEKLFF.

This chain uses TRBV15 with TRBJ1-2, with 7 bases fitting TRBD1. Losses at the gene ends were 3 bases for V and 7 bases for J; bases not matched to a gene: 5. Per the germline V gene, CDR1 is LNHNV and CDR2 is YYDKDF (reference sequence). The CDR3 sequence is 13 residues long. CDR3 sequence: CATSSRQGGGYTF. CDR3 DNA sequence: TGTGCCACCAGCAGCCGACAGGGCGGTGGCTACACCTTC.

The chain uses TRBV11-2 and TRBJ1-1, with a weak D call TRBD1 (5 bases). The CDR3 length is 16 residues. Germline V gene lookup returns CDR1 SGHAT and CDR2 FQNNGV. V was pared by 4 bases and J by 1 base, with 16 bases between. CDR3 sequence reads: CASSSSGGGRNTEAFF. The CDR3 DNA reads TGTGCCAGCAGCTCTTCCGGCGGGGGACGGAACACTGAAGCTTTCTTT.

This clone was picked up one time. The chain joins TRBV6-5 to TRBJ2-1; 10 nucleotides line up with TRBD2. CDR3 length: 15 amino acids. From germline, CDR1 is MNHEY and CDR2 SVGAGI. Trimming cost V 5 bases and J 8 bases; bases outside gene matches: 9. The CDR3 spells CASSRPSGRADEQFF. Here the CDR3 DNA reads TGTGCCAGCAGTCGCCCGAGCGGGAGGGCAGATGAGCAGTTCTTC.

The chain uses TRBV5-1 and TRBJ2-1; D is unresolved. The germline V gene encodes CDR1 SGHRS and CDR2 YFSETQ. The germline V and J ends were trimmed by 0 bases and 3 bases, with 10 bases remaining between them. This CDR3 has 15 amino acids. CDR3 loop: CASSLGLYVYNEQFF. In DNA, the CDR3 is TGCGCCAGCAGCTTGGGGCTATACGTCTACAATGAGCAGTTCTTC.

The V and J genes are TRBV7-8 and TRBJ2-1; no clear D gene. V was cut by 2 bases and J by 9 bases, with 11 bases left in between. The CDR3 runs 13 residues. Germline CDR1 is SGHVS and CDR2 is FQNEAQ. The CDR3 bases are TGTGCCAGCAGCTTATCCGTCTCGAGTGAGCAGTTCTTC. Translating gives CASSLSVSSEQFF.

The V gene is TRBV10-2, the J gene TRBJ2-1; 9 nucleotides match TRBD2. The CDR3 totals 13 residues. The trim removed 6 bases at V and 9 bases at J, leaving 6 bases unmatched. Looked up from germline, CDR1 is WSHSY and CDR2 is SAAADI. The CDR3 bases are TGCGCCAGCAGAGTAGCGGGAGCGGCTGAGCAGTTCTTC. It is translated as CASRVAGAAEQFF.

This clone was counted only a few times. The chain recombines TRBV7-9 with TRBJ1-2; unclear D gene. The CDR3 spans 12 residues. CDR1 SEHNR and CDR2 FQNEAQ come from the germline V gene (reference sequence). Trimming stripped 1 base from V and 4 bases from J, with 4 bases between. This chain's CDR3 is CASSLGSYGYTF. For the CDR3, the DNA is TGTGCCAGCAGCTTAGGCAGCTATGGCTACACCTTC.

The sample holds one count of this clone. This chain uses TRBV7-3 with TRBJ2-7; no clear D. With 3 bases removed from V and 5 bases from J, the gap between germline ends came to 14 bases. This CDR3 spans 14 amino acids. Germline-derived CDR1 and CDR2 are SGHTA and FQGTGA. The CDR3 loop reads CASSFNWTNDEQYF. The CDR3, as DNA: TGTGCCAGCAGCTTTAATTGGACCAACGACGAGCAGTACTTC.